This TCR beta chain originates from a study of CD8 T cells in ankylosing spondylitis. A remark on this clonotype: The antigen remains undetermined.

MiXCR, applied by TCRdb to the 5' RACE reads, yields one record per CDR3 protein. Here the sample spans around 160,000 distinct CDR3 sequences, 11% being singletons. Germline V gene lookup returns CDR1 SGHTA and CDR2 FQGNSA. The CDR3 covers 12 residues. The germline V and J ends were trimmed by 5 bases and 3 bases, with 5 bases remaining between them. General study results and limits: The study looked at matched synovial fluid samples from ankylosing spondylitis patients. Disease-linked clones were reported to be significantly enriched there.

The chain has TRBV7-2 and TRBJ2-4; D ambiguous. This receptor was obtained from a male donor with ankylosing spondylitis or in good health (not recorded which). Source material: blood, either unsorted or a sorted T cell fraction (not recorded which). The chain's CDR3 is CASSQDKNIQYF. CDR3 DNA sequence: TGTGCCAGCAGCCAGGACAAAAACATTCAGTACTTC.